Presented here are 5 T cell receptor beta chains from one specimen sequenced in a study of beta chain features in type 1 diabetes. The entirety of the isolated RNA underwent reverse transcription, so expressed TCRB transcripts were sequenced. Using immunoSEQ multiplex PCR, the repertoire was profiled, and TCRdb retains in-frame clones only, with some absent. Altogether approximately 140,000 clones are present, 7.5% to 9.5% being singletons, with the ten largest covering over 0.6%. Study results and caveats: Moderate but significant shortening of TCRB CDR3s was recorded in all four CD4+ subsets from Type 1 diabetes patients.

These receptors lack a known antigen. The source material was central memory CD4+ T cells from blood. All receptors derive from a man younger than 40 with type 1 diabetes.

J is TRBJ1-4 and V is TRBV9, with D unresolved. Trimming pared 3 bases from V and 0 bases from J, leaving 15 bases between. The CDR3 is made up of 17 amino acids. Germline assignment: CDR1 SGDLS and CDR2 YYNGEE. CDR3: CASSDLEGEPTNEKLFF. CDR3 nucleotide sequence: TGTGCCAGCAGCGATCTGGAGGGCGAGCCAACTAATGAAAAACTGTTTTTT.

The table lists this clone with a few counts. The chain employs TRBV11-2 and TRBJ2-7; 8 nucleotides match TRBD1. V shed 5 bases and J 2 bases; nucleotides not matched to a gene: 5. Germline-derived CDR1 and CDR2 are SGHAT and FQNNGV. The CDR3 runs 14 residues. In DNA form, the CDR3 reads TGTGCCAGCAGCCCTACAGGGGGGCCCTACGAGCAGTACTTC. It yields the protein CASSPTGGPYEQYF.

Only a few counts were recorded for this clone. The chain uses TRBV7-9 and TRBJ1-2, with a possible D match to TRBD1 (6 bases). This CDR3 region has 16 residues. The ends were cut back, 5 bases at V and 6 bases at J, with 22 bases in the middle. The germline V gene encodes CDR1 SEHNR and CDR2 FQNEAQ (reference sequence). CDR3 in amino acids: CASSPNQGQPLDGYTF. CDR3 nucleotides: TGTGCCAGCAGCCCCAACCAAGGACAGCCTCTTGATGGCTACACCTTC.

This chain connects TRBV29-1 to TRBJ2-7; D gene unclear. Germline-derived CDR1 and CDR2 are SQVTM and ANQGSEA. Trimming shortened V by 7 bases and J by 5 bases, and 12 bases separated the two germline ends. This CDR3 comprises 11 residues. CDR3 sequence reads: CSALIADEQYF. In DNA, the CDR3 is TGCAGCGCTCTAATTGCTGACGAGCAGTACTTC.

The chain joins TRBV2 to TRBJ2-3, with 8 bases aligning to TRBD2. Per the germline V gene, CDR1 is SNHLY and CDR2 is FYNNEI. The CDR3 has 14 residues. J was trimmed by 3 bases and V by 5 bases; bases with no gene match: 4. The CDR3 reads CASSSQRGTDTQYF. CDR3 nucleotides: TGTGCCAGCAGTTCCCAGCGGGGGACAGATACGCAGTATTTT.